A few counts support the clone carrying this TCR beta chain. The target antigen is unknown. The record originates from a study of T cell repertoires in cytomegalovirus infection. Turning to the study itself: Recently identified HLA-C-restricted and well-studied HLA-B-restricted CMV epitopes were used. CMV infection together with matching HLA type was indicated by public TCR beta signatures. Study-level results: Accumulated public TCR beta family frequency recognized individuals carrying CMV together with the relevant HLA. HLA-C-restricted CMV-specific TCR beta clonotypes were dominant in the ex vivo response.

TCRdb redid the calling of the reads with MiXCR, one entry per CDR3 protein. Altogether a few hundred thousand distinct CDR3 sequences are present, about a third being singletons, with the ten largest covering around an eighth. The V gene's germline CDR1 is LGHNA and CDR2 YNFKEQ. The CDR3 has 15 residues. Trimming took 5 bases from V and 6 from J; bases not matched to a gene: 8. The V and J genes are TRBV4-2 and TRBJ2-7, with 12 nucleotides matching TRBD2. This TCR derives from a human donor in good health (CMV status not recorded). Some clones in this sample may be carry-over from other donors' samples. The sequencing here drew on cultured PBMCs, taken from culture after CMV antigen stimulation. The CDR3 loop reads CASSTRTSGKGEQYF. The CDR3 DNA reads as TGTGCCAGCAGCACCCGGACTAGCGGGAAGGGCGAGCAGTACTTC.